Here is one T cell receptor beta chain with its context. Treatment denoted: some 20 received Ad26.COV2.S at low or high dose, single or two shots; about five received placebo; per-sample allocation not given. The study sampled participants on day 63 after the first vaccine or placebo injection. This sample was taken from a study of Ad26.COV2.S vaccination and SARS-CoV-2 variants. Trimming took 4 bases from V and 5 from J, leaving 15 bases between them. The CDR3 sequence is 15 residues long. Germline loops: CDR1 SGHRS, CDR2 YFSETQ. Repertoires were generated with immunoSEQ multiplex PCR, while TCRdb's copy carries only in-frame clones and drops some. The sample yields about 350,000 clones, about 85% seen once.

The V call is TRBV5-1, the J call TRBJ2-2; D may match TRBD1 or TRBD2 (5 bases each). The sequencing used peripheral blood, collected in a trial of Ad26.COV2.S vaccine versus placebo. The source of this sequence is a person aged 18 to 59 who received the Ad26.COV2.S COVID-19 vaccine or a placebo. The CDR3 here is CASSREGDGTGELFF. The CDR3 DNA follows: TGCGCCAGCAGCCGGGAAGGGGATGGGACCGGGGAGCTGTTTTTT.